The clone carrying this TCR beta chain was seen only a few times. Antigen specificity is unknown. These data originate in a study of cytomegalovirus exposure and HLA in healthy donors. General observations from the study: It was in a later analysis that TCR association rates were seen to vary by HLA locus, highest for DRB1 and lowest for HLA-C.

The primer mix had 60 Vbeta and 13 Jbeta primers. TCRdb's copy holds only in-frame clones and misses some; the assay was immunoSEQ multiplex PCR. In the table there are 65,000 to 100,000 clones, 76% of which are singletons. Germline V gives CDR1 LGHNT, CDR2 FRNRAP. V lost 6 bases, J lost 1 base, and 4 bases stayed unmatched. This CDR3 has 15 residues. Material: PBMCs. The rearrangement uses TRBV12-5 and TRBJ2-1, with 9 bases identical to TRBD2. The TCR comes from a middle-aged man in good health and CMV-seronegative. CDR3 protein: CASGAGGPSYNEQFF. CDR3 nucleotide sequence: TGTGCTAGTGGGGCGGGGGGGCCATCCTACAATGAGCAGTTCTTC.